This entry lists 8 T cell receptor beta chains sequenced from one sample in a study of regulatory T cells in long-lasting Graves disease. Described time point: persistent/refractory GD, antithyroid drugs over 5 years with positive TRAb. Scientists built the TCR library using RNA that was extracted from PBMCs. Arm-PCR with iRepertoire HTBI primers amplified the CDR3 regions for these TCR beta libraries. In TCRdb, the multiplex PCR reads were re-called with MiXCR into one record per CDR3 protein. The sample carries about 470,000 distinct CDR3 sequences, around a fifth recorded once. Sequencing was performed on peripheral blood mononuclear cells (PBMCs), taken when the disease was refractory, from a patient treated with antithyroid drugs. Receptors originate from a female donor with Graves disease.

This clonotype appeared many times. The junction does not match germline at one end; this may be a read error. The CDR3: CASSSGTASYEQYF. The CDR3 nucleotides read TGCGCCAGCAGTTCCGGGACAGCCTCCTACGAGCAGTACTTC. This chain uses TRBV28 with TRBJ2-7; 7 bases are shared with TRBD1. CDR3 size: 14 residues. The germline CDR1 and CDR2 sequences are MDHEN and SYDVKM.

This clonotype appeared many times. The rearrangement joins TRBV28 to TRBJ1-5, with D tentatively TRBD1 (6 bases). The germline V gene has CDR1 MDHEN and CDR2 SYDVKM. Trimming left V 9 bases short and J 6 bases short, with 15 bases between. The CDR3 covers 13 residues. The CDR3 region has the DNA TGTGCCAGTAGGTGGGGGCCGATTCAGCCCCAGCATTTT. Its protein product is CASRWGPIQPQHF.

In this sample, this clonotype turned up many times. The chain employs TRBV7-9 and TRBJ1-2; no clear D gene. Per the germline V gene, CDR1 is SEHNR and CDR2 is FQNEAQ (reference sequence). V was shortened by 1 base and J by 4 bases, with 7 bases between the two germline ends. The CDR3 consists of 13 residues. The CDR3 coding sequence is TGTGCCAGCAGCTTAGGAGAGATCTATGGCTACACCTTC. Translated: CASSLGEIYGYTF.

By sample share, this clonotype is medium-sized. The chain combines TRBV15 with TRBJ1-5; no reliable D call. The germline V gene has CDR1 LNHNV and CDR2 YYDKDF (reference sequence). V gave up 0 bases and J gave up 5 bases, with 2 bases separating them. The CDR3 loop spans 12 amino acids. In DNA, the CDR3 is TGTGCCACCAGCAGAGAGGATCAGCCCCAGCATTTT. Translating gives CATSREDQPQHF. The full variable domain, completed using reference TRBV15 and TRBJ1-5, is DAMVIQNPRYQVTQFGKPVTLSCSQTLNHNVMYWYQQKSSQAPKLLFHYYDKDFNNEADTPDNFQSRRPNTSFCFLDIRSPGLGDTAMYLCATSREDQPQHFGDGTRLSIL.

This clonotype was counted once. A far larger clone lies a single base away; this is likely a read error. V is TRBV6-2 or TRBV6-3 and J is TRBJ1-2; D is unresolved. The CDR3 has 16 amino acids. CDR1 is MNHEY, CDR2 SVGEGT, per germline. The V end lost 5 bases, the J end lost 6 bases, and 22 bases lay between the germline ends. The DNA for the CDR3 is TGTGCCAGCAGTGAAAGAGACGGGTCTTCGGTGAATGGCTACACCTTC. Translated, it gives CASSERDGSSVNGYTF.

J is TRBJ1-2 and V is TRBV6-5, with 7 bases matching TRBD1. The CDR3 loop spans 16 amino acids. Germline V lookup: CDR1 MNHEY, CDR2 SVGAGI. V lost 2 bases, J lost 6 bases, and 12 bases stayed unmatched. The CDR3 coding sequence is TGTGCCAGCAGTTACCGGGATCGAGGGGGCGAAGATGGCTACACCTTC. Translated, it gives CASSYRDRGGEDGYTF.

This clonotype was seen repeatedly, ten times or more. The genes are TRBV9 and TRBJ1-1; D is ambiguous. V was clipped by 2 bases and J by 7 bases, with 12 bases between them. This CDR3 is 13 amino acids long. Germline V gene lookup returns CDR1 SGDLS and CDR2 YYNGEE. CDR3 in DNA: TGTGCCAGCAGCGTGCTACACGGGAATGAAGCTTTCTTT. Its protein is CASSVLHGNEAFF.

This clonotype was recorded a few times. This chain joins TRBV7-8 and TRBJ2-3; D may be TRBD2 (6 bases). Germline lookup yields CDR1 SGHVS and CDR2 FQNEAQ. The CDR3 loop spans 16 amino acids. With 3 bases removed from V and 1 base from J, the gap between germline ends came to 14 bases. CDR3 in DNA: TGTGCCAGCAGCTTCAGGAGGGGAGTAGGCACAGATACGCAGTATTTT. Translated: CASSFRRGVGTDTQYF.